This T cell receptor beta chain appears in the sequencing data of a study of blood T cell repertoires in COVID-19. This CDR3 is built from 15 residues. From germline, CDR1 is MNHEY and CDR2 SVGAGI. Trimming cost V 5 bases and J 2 bases, with 13 bases left between them. Original data processing: From reference gene primer amplification, estimates of nucleated cell counts were derived. TCRdb keeps only in-frame clones here, not all; method: immunoSEQ multiplex PCR. The V and J calls and clone size come from that table; D and trimming were worked out from the DNA. The table shows about 210,000 clones, with 75% to 90% occurring only once. The study recruited people aged roughly 18 to 95 years across more than 20 US areas.

The clonotype was recovered from a man aged 40-49 years who had recovered from COVID-19. Source material: PBMCs or T cells enriched from blood (not recorded which). The chain recombines TRBV6-5 with TRBJ1-5; D unresolved. CDR3 nucleotides: TGTGCCAGCAGTAATGGAGTCATTGGCAATCAGCCCCAGCATTTT. It specifies CASSNGVIGNQPQHF.